The 30 T cell receptor beta chains below were found in one sample sequenced in a study of T cell changes during pregnancy in multiple sclerosis. Data came from immunoSEQ multiplex PCR; TCRdb stores just in-frame clones and leaves some out. The data contain tens of thousands of clones, roughly nine tenths of them singletons. Specimen: peripheral blood, collected in the second trimester of pregnancy. The receptors were gathered from a female donor with multiple sclerosis, enrolled in a pregnancy study.

DNA of the CDR3: TGTGCCAGCAAAAGACAGAGCACAGATACGCAGTATTTT. Its protein is CASKRQSTDTQYF. The chain combines TRBV11-2 with TRBJ2-3, with TRBD1 as a possible D gene (5 bases). There are 13 residues in the CDR3. Germline CDR1 and CDR2: SGHAT and FQNNGV. Trimming removed 7 bases at V and 0 bases at J, with 8 bases between.

The chain recombines TRBV5-4 with TRBJ2-7; D uncertain. This CDR3 contains 15 residues. V shed 2 bases and J shed 5 bases, with 17 bases lying between them. CDR1 is SGHNT and CDR2 is YYREEE in the germline V gene (reference sequence). The CDR3, as DNA: TGTGCCAGCAGCTTATCGCCATATGGGCCCCACGAGCAGTACTTC. Protein product: CASSLSPYGPHEQYF.

This chain joins TRBV29-1 and TRBJ2-1; D perhaps matches TRBD2 (6 bases). This CDR3 has 12 residues. The V gene's germline CDR1 is SQVTM and CDR2 ANQGSEA. CDR3 coding DNA: TGCAGTGCTCGGGGGAGCAGCGATGAGCAGTTCTTC. It yields the protein CSARGSSDEQFF.

The chain carries TRBV28 and TRBJ2-3, with 8 bases lining up with TRBD1. The CDR3 consists of 15 residues. The germline V gene has CDR1 MDHEN and CDR2 SYDVKM. The ends lost 5 bases at V and 4 bases at J; junction bases unmatched: 8. Here the CDR3 reads CASSLAGGFADTQYF. CDR3 DNA: TGTGCCAGCAGTCTGGCAGGGGGCTTCGCAGATACGCAGTATTTT.

The rearrangement joins TRBV27 to TRBJ2-5; D perhaps matches TRBD1 (6 bases). The germline V gene has CDR1 MNHEY and CDR2 SMNVEV (reference sequence). The CDR3 spans 14 residues. Trimming stripped 3 bases from V and 5 bases from J, with 13 bases between. As DNA, the CDR3 is TGTGCCAGCAGTTTGCAGGGGCTGGGGGAGACCCAGTACTTC. Translated: CASSLQGLGETQYF.

The chain is built from TRBV30 and TRBJ1-1; D uncertain. Trimming took off 2 bases at V and 4 bases at J, with 14 bases between the two ends. The length of the CDR3 is 14 residues. CDR1 GTSNPN and CDR2 SVGIG come from the germline V gene (reference sequence). CDR3 amino acids: CAWSSGQKSTEAFF. The CDR3 DNA reads TGTGCCTGGAGTTCTGGGCAAAAAAGCACTGAAGCTTTCTTT.

The V gene is TRBV7-2, the J gene TRBJ2-3; D gene unclear. Germline loops: CDR1 SGHTA, CDR2 FQGNSA. Deletions cut 5 bases from V and 6 bases from J, with 9 bases between. This CDR3 region has 12 residues. The CDR3, as DNA: TGTGCCAGCAGCGCGAGATTGGATACGCAGTATTTT. This sequence encodes CASSARLDTQYF.

The chain combines TRBV7-8 with TRBJ2-7; TRBD2 agrees at 8 bases. This CDR3 has 16 amino acids. CDR1 and CDR2 (germline): SGHVS, FQNEAQ. The V gene end was trimmed by 7 bases and the J gene end by 0 bases; junction bases not matched to a gene: 11. In nucleotides, the CDR3 is TGTGCCAGCAACCAGGCAGCGGGGGCCAACTCCTACGAGCAGTACTTC. It encodes CASNQAAGANSYEQYF.

This chain uses TRBV5-1 with TRBJ1-1; 7 bases fit TRBD1. Trimming cost V 5 bases and J 6 bases; bases outside gene matches: 10. The CDR3 sequence is 14 residues long. In germline, CDR1 is SGHRS, CDR2 YFSETQ. CDR3 coding DNA: TGCGCCAGCAGTTTCGACAGGGCGGCGGCTGAAGCTTTCTTT. It specifies CASSFDRAAAEAFF. The full variable domain, its missing parts supplied by reference TRBV5-1 and TRBJ1-1, is KAGVTQTPRYLIKTRGQQVTLSCSPISGHRSVSWYQQTPGQGLQFLFEYFSETQRNKGNFPGRFSGRQFSNSRSEMNVSTLELGDSALYLCASSFDRAAAEAFFGQGTRLTVV.

V is TRBV9 and J is TRBJ2-3, with 13 nucleotides matching TRBD2. CDR3 length: 18 residues. Germline-derived CDR1 and CDR2 are SGDLS and YYNGEE. V dropped 0 bases and J dropped 2; count of bases not matched to a gene: 6. As DNA, the CDR3 is TGTGCCAGCAGCGTAGAAGGGACTAGCGGGGCCGTCACAGATACGCAGTATTTT. It translates to CASSVEGTSGAVTDTQYF.

The V and J genes are TRBV27 and TRBJ2-2; D call uncertain. The CDR3 is made up of 16 amino acids. Germline assignment: CDR1 MNHEY and CDR2 SMNVEV (reference sequence). V lost 3 bases and J lost 2, with 13 bases in between. As DNA, the CDR3 is TGTGCCAGCAGTTTTCTCGGCCAGGAAAACACCGGGGAGCTGTTTTTT. Encoded protein: CASSFLGQENTGELFF.

The chain is built from TRBV27 and TRBJ1-2, with 9 bases matching TRBD1. The V gene end was trimmed by 5 bases and the J gene end by 8 bases; junction bases not matched to a gene: 12. CDR3 length: 15 residues. Germline V gives CDR1 MNHEY, CDR2 SMNVEV (reference sequence). The CDR3 protein is CASSLWGTGTKGYTF. CDR3 nucleotide sequence: TGTGCCAGCAGTCTCTGGGGGACAGGGACTAAGGGCTACACCTTC.

The table lists this clone with a count of one. V usage is TRBV6-5 and J usage is TRBJ1-2; D unresolved. CDR1 and CDR2 (germline): MNHEY, SVGAGI. V was cut by 3 bases and J by 5 bases, with 13 bases left in between. This CDR3 region has 14 residues. CDR3: CASSYSQWAYGYTF. CDR3 sequence (DNA): TGTGCCAGCAGTTATAGTCAGTGGGCTTATGGCTACACCTTC.

This clone was detected once. The rearrangement uses TRBV7-2 and TRBJ2-4, with 9 bases lining up with TRBD1. CDR3 length: 15 amino acids. With 6 bases clipped from V and 1 base from J, the junction kept 4 bases outside the gene matches. CDR1 is SGHTA and CDR2 is FQGNSA in the germline V gene. Here the CDR3 reads CASSTGGAAKNIQYF. DNA of the CDR3: TGTGCCAGCAGTACAGGGGGCGCGGCCAAAAACATTCAGTACTTC.

The CDR3 DNA follows: TGTGCCACCAGCAGAGGAATACAGGGCCACGGCTACACCTTC. Its protein is CATSRGIQGHGYTF. This chain links TRBV15 with TRBJ1-2; tentatively, D is TRBD1 (6 bases). The CDR3 loop spans 14 amino acids. The germline CDR1 and CDR2 sequences are LNHNV and YYDKDF (reference sequence). Trimming took off 1 base at V and 8 bases at J, with 14 bases between the two ends.

The table lists this clone with a count of one. CDR3 sequence reads: CASSSNTEAFF. CDR3 bases: TGTGCCAGCAGCTCGAACACTGAAGCTTTCTTT. The V call is TRBV27, the J call TRBJ1-1; D is uncertain. Germline lookup yields CDR1 MNHEY and CDR2 SMNVEV (reference sequence). The CDR3 covers 11 residues. Trimming removed 6 bases from V and 1 base from J, with 3 bases in between.

The chain combines TRBV21-1 with TRBJ1-4; the D segment call TRBD1 is taken from the table without a DNA check. TRBV21-1 is recorded as a pseudogene. This CDR3 has 13 residues. The CDR3 protein is CASTRVSKEKLFF. The CDR3 bases are TGTGCCAGCACCAGGGTCTCGAAGGAAAAACTGTTTTTT.

This chain joins TRBV6-1 and TRBJ1-4, with a possible D match to TRBD1 (6 bases). This CDR3 is 17 amino acids long. The germline V gene encodes CDR1 MNHNS and CDR2 SASEGT. Deletions cut 4 bases from V and 3 bases from J, with 18 bases between. The DNA of the CDR3 is TGTGCCAGCAGTGCCTCCCGTCAGCAGGGGTCTAATGAAAAACTGTTTTTT. Translating it yields CASSASRQQGSNEKLFF.

The chain joins TRBV5-1 to TRBJ1-4; D remains ambiguous. CDR1 is SGHRS, CDR2 YFSETQ, per germline. With 5 bases removed from V and 9 bases from J, the gap between germline ends came to 23 bases. This CDR3 is built from 16 residues. The CDR3 here is CASSETARRSNKKLFF. DNA of the CDR3: TGCGCCAGCAGTGAGACGGCTCGGAGATCCAATAAAAAACTGTTTTTT.

The chain joins TRBV7-2 to TRBJ1-2, with 8 bases identical to TRBD1. The length of the CDR3 is 16 residues. CDR1 and CDR2 from the germline V gene are SGHTA and FQGNSA. Trimming took 2 bases from V and 5 from J; bases not matched to a gene: 10. The CDR3 protein is CASSLNAGGLGYGYTF. DNA of the CDR3: TGTGCCAGCAGCTTAAACGCAGGGGGCTTGGGATATGGCTACACCTTC.

This sequence joins TRBV27 and TRBJ2-5; perhaps TRBD1 as D (5 bases). V lost 1 base and J 5 bases, leaving 14 bases between the germline ends. Germline lookup yields CDR1 MNHEY and CDR2 SMNVEV (reference sequence). The CDR3 has 15 amino acids. The CDR3 loop is CASSLLKAGLETQYF. CDR3 sequence (DNA): TGTGCCAGCAGTTTATTGAAGGCAGGGTTGGAGACCCAGTACTTC.

The chain has TRBV11-2 and TRBJ1-6; TRBD1 aligns across 7 bases. The CDR3 loop spans 15 amino acids. From germline, CDR1 is SGHAT and CDR2 FQNNGV. After removal of 5 bases from V and 3 bases from J, the junction contained 4 bases not matched to a gene. The chain's CDR3 is CASSAGTVYNSPLHF. The CDR3 nucleotides read TGTGCCAGCAGCGCCGGGACAGTCTATAATTCACCCCTCCACTTT.

The chain has TRBV5-8 and TRBJ2-1; 10 bases fit TRBD2. The J segment lost 3 bases and the V segment lost 2 bases, leaving 2 bases of the junction unmatched. The CDR3 has 15 amino acids. CDR1 is SGHTS, CDR2 YDEGEE, per germline. In DNA, the CDR3 is TGTGCCAGCAGCTTAGGACTAGCGGTCTACAATGAGCAGTTCTTC. Its translation: CASSLGLAVYNEQFF.

The chain is built from TRBV7-2 and TRBJ2-4; 10 bases align to TRBD2. Germline V gives CDR1 SGHTA, CDR2 FQGNSA. V lost 6 bases, J lost 0 bases, and 5 bases stayed unmatched. The CDR3 is made up of 16 amino acids. The CDR3 here is CASSSSGGVAKNIQYF. DNA of the CDR3: TGTGCCAGCAGTTCCAGCGGGGGGGTAGCCAAAAACATTCAGTACTTC.

The chain carries TRBV9 and TRBJ2-2; possibly TRBD1 for D (5 bases). The CDR3 length is 15 residues. From germline, CDR1 is SGDLS and CDR2 YYNGEE. Trimming pared 0 bases from V and 8 bases from J, leaving 14 bases between. This CDR3 is CASSVVAREGGELFF. DNA of the CDR3: TGTGCCAGCAGCGTAGTGGCCAGGGAAGGGGGGGAGCTGTTTTTT.

This sequence joins TRBV27 and TRBJ1-1, with TRBD1 matching 7 bases. The germline V gene has CDR1 MNHEY and CDR2 SMNVEV (reference sequence). This CDR3 spans 12 amino acids. The trim removed 4 bases at V and 6 bases at J, leaving 2 bases unmatched. The CDR3 nucleotides are TGTGCCAGCAGTTCCGACAGGGCTGAAGCTTTCTTT. Encoded protein: CASSSDRAEAFF.

The chain links TRBV19 to TRBJ1-2; D might be TRBD1 (6 bases). Trimming left V 5 bases short and J 2 bases short, with 9 bases between. Per germline, CDR1 LNHDA and CDR2 SQIVND (reference sequence). CDR3 size: 13 residues. The CDR3 spells CASSPQGNYGYTF. The DNA for the CDR3 is TGTGCCAGTAGTCCACAGGGCAACTATGGCTACACCTTC.

CDR3 protein: CASSSTGFNQPQHF. CDR3 sequence (DNA): TGTGCCAGCAGTTCGACAGGATTCAATCAGCCCCAGCATTTT. The J gene is TRBJ1-5, the V gene TRBV6-5; possible D gene TRBD1, 6 bases. The germline CDR1 and CDR2 sequences are MNHEY and SVGAGI. This CDR3 is 14 amino acids long. Trimming removed 4 bases at V and 3 bases at J, with 10 bases between.

The rearrangement links TRBV19 to TRBJ2-1, with 11 bases aligning to TRBD2. The CDR3 totals 18 residues. V shed 2 bases, J shed 4 bases, and the junction held 10 bases outside the gene matches. The germline gives CDR1 LNHDA, CDR2 SQIVND (reference sequence). CDR3 in DNA: TGTGCCAGTAGTATATCCTCTGCTAGCGGGGGGTCTTACAATGAGCAGTTCTTC. It yields the protein CASSISSASGGSYNEQFF.

The chain is built from TRBV5-8 and TRBJ2-3; D remains unclear. Trimming took 0 bases from V and 1 from J, leaving 3 bases between them. The germline gives CDR1 SGHTS, CDR2 YDEGEE. There are 13 residues in the CDR3. The chain's CDR3 is CASSLGRTDTQYF. The CDR3 DNA sequence: TGTGCCAGCAGCTTGGGGCGCACAGATACGCAGTATTTT.